What follows are 5 T cell receptor beta chains derived from one specimen sequenced in a study of T cell responses to AZD1222 COVID-19 vaccine. The protocol was immunoSEQ multiplex PCR, while the TCRdb copy is restricted to in-frame clones and leaves out a portion. The top ten clones hold more than 4% of a sample with around 100,000 clones, more than 85% of them seen once. The source material was peripheral blood, sampled on day 0 of AZD1222 vaccination. The receptors originated from an adult in good health.

V and J are TRBV19 and TRBJ2-2; possibly TRBD1 or TRBD2 for D (5 bases each). The length of the CDR3 is 15 residues. V shed 5 bases and J shed 2 bases, with 12 bases lying between them. Germline CDR1 is LNHDA and CDR2 is SQIVND (reference sequence). CDR3 sequence (DNA): TGTGCCAGTAGTGTAACCGGGGCTAACACCGGGGAGCTGTTTTTT. Its translation is CASSVTGANTGELFF.

This chain links TRBV20-1 with TRBJ2-7; D may match TRBD1 or TRBD2 (5 bases each). Germline V lookup: CDR1 DFQATT, CDR2 SNEGSKA (reference sequence). The V gene lost 3 bases and the J gene lost 5 bases, with 14 bases spanning the gap. The CDR3 runs to 13 residues. The DNA for the CDR3 is TGCAGTGCTAGTAGGGTCGGGGCCCACGAGCAGTACTTC. As protein: CSASRVGAHEQYF.

This sequence joins TRBV10-1 and TRBJ1-6, with TRBD1 identical over 8 bases. The CDR3 contains 15 residues. Germline values: CDR1 WNHNN, CDR2 SYGVQD (reference sequence). Germline trimming cut 3 bases from V and 7 bases from J; bases unmatched to any gene: 5. The CDR3 region is CASSESRQGNSPLHF. The CDR3 region has the DNA TGCGCCAGCAGTGAATCCCGACAGGGGAATTCACCCCTCCACTTT.

This clone was detected once. V and J are TRBV13 and TRBJ1-2; D call uncertain. This CDR3 has 15 amino acids. Germline V gene data show CDR1 as PRHDT and CDR2 as FYEKMQ (reference sequence). V was clipped by 0 bases and J by 0 bases, with 8 bases between them. This chain's CDR3 is CASSLGQVANYGYTF. In DNA form, the CDR3 reads TGTGCCAGCAGCTTAGGGCAGGTGGCTAACTATGGCTACACCTTC.

The chain has TRBV6-5 and TRBJ1-4; D is perhaps TRBD1 (5 bases). The V end lost 10 bases, the J end lost 0 bases, and 15 bases lay between the germline ends. The CDR3 consists of 15 residues. Germline loops: CDR1 MNHEY, CDR2 SVGAGI. CDR3 bases: TGTGCCACCCGAGAGGGGCAAGCAACTAATGAAAAACTGTTTTTT. This encodes CATREGQATNEKLFF.